This T cell receptor (beta chain) was observed in a study of multiple sclerosis patients with progressive multifocal leukoencephalopathy. General observations from the study: Less diverse TRB repertoires were suggested in most PML patients. TRBV and TRBJ usage showed no common pattern when PML developed.

The CDR3 runs 15 residues. Germline CDR1 reads SEHNR; CDR2 reads FQNEAQ (reference sequence). The germline V and J ends were trimmed by 7 bases and 1 base, with 13 bases remaining between them. Produced via immunoSEQ multiplex PCR; TCRdb's table is partial and in-frame only. The sample lists 30,000 or so clones; 89% were seen once. As to time point: before natalizumab initiation. With regard to this clone: Antigen: not known.

This clonotype was obtained from a human donor with multiple sclerosis. Material for sequencing was PBMCs. The gene calls are TRBV7-9 and TRBJ2-2, with a possible D match to TRBD1 (5 bases). CDR3 nucleotide sequence: TGTGCCAGCAACGTTGGGGCAGAGAACACCGGGGAGCTGTTTTTT. Encoded protein: CASNVGAENTGELFF. The variable domain in full, completed from reference TRBV7-9 and TRBJ2-2, reads DTGVSQNPRHKITKRGQNVTFRCDPISEHNRLYWYRQTLGQGPEFLTYFQNEAQLEKSRLLSDRFSAERPKGSFSTLEIQRTEQGDSAMYLCASNVGAENTGELFFGEGSRLTVL.